This is a list of T cell receptor beta chains from one sample in a study of T cells in Graves' hyperthyroidism and ophthalmopathy. A single record per CDR3 protein comes from TCRdb applying MiXCR to the multiplex PCR reads. The sample shows about 740,000 distinct CDR3 sequences, approximately 15% of them seen only once. Sample: blood. These receptors were taken from a woman aged 18-29 years with Graves' hyperthyroidism. The CDR3 runs from the conserved cysteine through the conserved F or W. The order of the fields is D gene, J gene, clone size, CDR3 length, V gene, CDR3 DNA, CDR3 protein. The D gene is left open where the match is weak. The size of a clone is reported for some rows only, either as once, few or many, or as a class for expanded clones.

.	TRBJ2-6	many	18	TRBV6-1	TGTGCCAGCAGTGAACGGGGATTAACAGGGTTTGGGGCCAACGTCCTGACTTTC	CASSERGLTGFGANVLTF
.	TRBJ1-4	.	13	TRBV29-1	TGCTCCTATAGGGGACATCCTAATGAAAAACTGTTTTTT	CSYRGHPNEKLFF
.	TRBJ1-2	few	16	TRBV4-2	TGTGCCAGCAGCCAAGTCGACAAGTCAGGAGAATATGGCTACACCTTC	CASSQVDKSGEYGYTF
TRBD1	TRBJ1-2	few	13	TRBV27	TGTGCCAGCAGCCTAACCGGGACAGAAACCTACACCTTC	CASSLTGTETYTF
.	TRBJ1-1	many	12	TRBV11-2	TGTGCCAGCAGCCCTGGTAGTGACCGAGCTTTCTTT	CASSPGSDRAFF
.	TRBJ2-7	many	15	TRBV19	TGTGCCAGTAGTATAGCAGGCAGAAGCTCCTACGAGCAGTACTTC	CASSIAGRSSYEQYF
.	TRBJ2-3	.	15	TRBV24-1	TGTGCCGTATCAAACACCCCAAGGAGCACAGATACGCAGTATTTT	CAVSNTPRSTDTQYF
.	TRBJ2-3	few	15	TRBV7-9	TGTGCCAGCAGCTTATCTGATAGCGGCACAGATACGCAGTATTTT	CASSLSDSGTDTQYF
.	TRBJ1-2	.	14	TRBV2	TGTGCCAGCAAACCTAGGGGGGCGTTGATCGGCTACACCTTC	CASKPRGALIGYTF
TRBD2	TRBJ2-5	.	18	TRBV4-3	TGCGCCAGCAGCGTACAGCCTCACGGGACTAGCGTACAAGAGACCCAGTACTTC	CASSVQPHGTSVQETQYF
.	TRBJ2-6	few	16	TRBV6-1	TGTGCCACCACAAACACCGGGGTTGCTGGGGCCAACGTCCTGACTTTC	CATTNTGVAGANVLTF
TRBD2	TRBJ2-1	many	15	TRBV7-2	TGTGCCAGCAGCTCTAGCGGGAGTAGATACAATGAGCAGTTCTTC	CASSSSGSRYNEQFF
.	TRBJ2-7	many	14	TRBV30	TGTGCCTGGAGTGTACGGGTAGGGAACTACGAGCAGTACTTC	CAWSVRVGNYEQYF
.	TRBJ2-1	few	15	TRBV2	TGTGCCAGCAGTGTACAGCCCCTACCTAGGAATGAGCAGTTCTTC	CASSVQPLPRNEQFF
.	TRBJ2-7	.	11	TRBV29-1	TGCAGCGTTGAACTGGGCTACGAGCAGTACTTC	CSVELGYEQYF
.	TRBJ2-7	many	14	TRBV20-1	TGCAGTGCTAGAGGACTCCGTTTCCCCTACGAGCAGTACTTC	CSARGLRFPYEQYF
.	TRBJ2-5	few	15	TRBV7-9	TGTGCCAGCAGCCCCCGGGGGATGGTCCAAGAGACCCAGTACTTC	CASSPRGMVQETQYF
TRBD1	TRBJ1-2	many	13	TRBV29-1	TGCAGCGGTGGGACAGCTGGAGGCTATGGCTACACCTTC	CSGGTAGGYGYTF
.	TRBJ2-7	few	13	TRBV6-1	TGTGCCAGCATCGATTCCCCGGACTACGAGCAGTACTTC	CASIDSPDYEQYF
TRBD2	TRBJ2-2	.	15	TRBV7-9	TGTGCCAGCAGACTAGCGCAGCTGAACACCGGGGAGCTGTTTTTT	CASRLAQLNTGELFF
.	TRBJ1-1	many	14	TRBV4-2	TGTGCCAGCAGCCAAGCTAGGGGCGTCGCTGAAGCTTTCTTT	CASSQARGVAEAFF
TRBD1	TRBJ1-1	.	17	TRBV5-5	TGTGCCAGCAGAACGACCGGGACAGGGAATCAGAACACTGAAGCTTTCTTT	CASRTTGTGNQNTEAFF
.	TRBJ1-2	.	14	TRBV25-1	TGTGCCAGCAGTCTCTCGTACCAAAGGCATGGCTACACCTTC	CASSLSYQRHGYTF
.	TRBJ2-7	many	12	TRBV20-1	TGCAGTACTAGTAGGGCCTCCTACGAGCAGTACTTC	CSTSRASYEQYF
.	TRBJ2-2	few	14	TRBV27	TGTGCCAGCTCGCTATCTGCCGCCGCAGGGGAGCTGTTTTTT	CASSLSAAAGELFF
.	TRBJ2-1	few	10	TRBV29-1	TGCAGCGTTTCGATCGATGAGCAGTTCTTC	CSVSIDEQFF
.	TRBJ2-1	many	15	TRBV7-9	TGTGCCAGCAGCCCCGAGGGGGACGCCTACAATGAGCAGTTCTTC	CASSPEGDAYNEQFF
.	TRBJ1-3	few	14	TRBV19	TGTGCCAGTAGTAGCGGGGTTACCGGAAACACCATATATTTT	CASSSGVTGNTIYF
TRBD1	TRBJ2-3	few	15	TRBV9	TGTGCCAGCAGCCCAGGGACAGAGTTTTCGCGTACGCAGTATTTT	CASSPGTEFSRTQYF
TRBD1	TRBJ1-1	many	13	TRBV28	TGTGCCAGCAGTTTACGGGACAGGGGGCAAGCTTTCTTT	CASSLRDRGQAFF
TRBD2	TRBJ2-3	many	17	TRBV7-2	TGTGCCAGCAGCAACGAGCGGGAGGTACGTCCAACAGATACGCAGTATTTT	CASSNEREVRPTDTQYF
.	TRBJ1-1	many	15	TRBV3-1	TGTGCCAGCAGCCAATTTAGACAGGTTAACACTGAAGCTTTCTTT	CASSQFRQVNTEAFF
TRBD2	TRBJ2-1	many	18	TRBV11-2	TGTGCCAGCAGCTTAGACGAAAGAACTCTAAGCGGGAGGATAGAGCAGTTCTTC	CASSLDERTLSGRIEQFF
.	TRBJ2-5	.	14	TRBV5-6	TGTGCCAGCAGCTTGGGTCGGACCCTAGGGACCCAGTACTTC	CASSLGRTLGTQYF